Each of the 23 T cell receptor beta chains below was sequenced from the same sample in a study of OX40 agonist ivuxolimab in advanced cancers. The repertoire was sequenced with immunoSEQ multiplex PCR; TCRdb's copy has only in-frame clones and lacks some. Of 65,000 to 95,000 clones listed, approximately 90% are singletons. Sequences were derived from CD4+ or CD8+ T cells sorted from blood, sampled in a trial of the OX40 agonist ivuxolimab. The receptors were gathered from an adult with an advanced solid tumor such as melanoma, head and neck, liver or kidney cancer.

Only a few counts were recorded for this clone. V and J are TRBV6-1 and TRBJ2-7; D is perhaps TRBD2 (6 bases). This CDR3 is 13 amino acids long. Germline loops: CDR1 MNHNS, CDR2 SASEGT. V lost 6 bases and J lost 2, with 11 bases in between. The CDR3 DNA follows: TGTGCCAGCAGGGACTACCTGCCCTACGAGCAGTACTTC. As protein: CASRDYLPYEQYF.

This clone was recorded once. The CDR3 loop is CASSPGVLRIEQYF. The CDR3 nucleotides read TGTGCCAGCAGTCCGGGAGTCCTCCGTATCGAGCAGTACTTC. The chain links TRBV11-2 to TRBJ2-5; maybe TRBD2 (6 bases). The J call may be faulty, since TRBJ2-7 better matches the DNA end. Germline loops: CDR1 SGHAT, CDR2 FQNNGV. The CDR3 runs 14 residues.

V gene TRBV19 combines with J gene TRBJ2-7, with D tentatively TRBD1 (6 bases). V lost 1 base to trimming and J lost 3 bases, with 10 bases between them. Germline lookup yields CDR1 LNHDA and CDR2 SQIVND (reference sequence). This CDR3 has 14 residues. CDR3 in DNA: TGTGCCAGTAGTATAGTAACAGGGAACTACGAGCAGTACTTC. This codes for CASSIVTGNYEQYF.

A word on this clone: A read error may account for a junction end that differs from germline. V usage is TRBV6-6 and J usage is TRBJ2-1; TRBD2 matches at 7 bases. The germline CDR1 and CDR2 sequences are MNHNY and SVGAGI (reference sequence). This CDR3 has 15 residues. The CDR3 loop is CASAYWGGTNNKQFF. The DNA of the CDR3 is TGTGCCAGCGCTTATTGGGGGGGGACCAACAATAAGCAGTTCTTC.

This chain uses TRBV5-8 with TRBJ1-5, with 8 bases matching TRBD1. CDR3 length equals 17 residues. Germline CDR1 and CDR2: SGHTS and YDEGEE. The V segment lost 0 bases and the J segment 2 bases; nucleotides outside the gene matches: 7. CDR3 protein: CASSLGQGAVRNQPQHF. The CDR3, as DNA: TGTGCCAGCAGCTTGGGCCAGGGGGCCGTTCGCAATCAGCCCCAGCATTTT.

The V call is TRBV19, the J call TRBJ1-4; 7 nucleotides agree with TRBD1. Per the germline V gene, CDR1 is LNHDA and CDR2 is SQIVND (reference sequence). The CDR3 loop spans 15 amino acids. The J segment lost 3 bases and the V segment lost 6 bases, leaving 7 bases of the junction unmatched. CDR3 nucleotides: TGTGCCAGTAGAATCGGGACAGTGCCTAATGAAAAACTGTTTTTT. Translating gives CASRIGTVPNEKLFF. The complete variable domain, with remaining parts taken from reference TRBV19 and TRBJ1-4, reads DGGITQSPKYLFRKEGQNVTLSCEQNLNHDAMYWYRQDPGQGLRLIYYSQIVNDFQKGDIAEGYSVSREKKESFPLTVTSAQKNPTAFYLCASRIGTVPNEKLFFGSGTQLSVL.

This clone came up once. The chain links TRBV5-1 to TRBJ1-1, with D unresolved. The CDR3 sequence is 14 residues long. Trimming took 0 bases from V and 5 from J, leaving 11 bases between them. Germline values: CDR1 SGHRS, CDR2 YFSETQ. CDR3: CASSLVRFGTEAFF. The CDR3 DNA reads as TGCGCCAGCAGCTTGGTCAGGTTCGGAACTGAAGCTTTCTTT.

CDR3 residues: CASGFDGNTIYF. In nucleotides, the CDR3 is TGTGCCAGCGGGTTTGATGGAAACACCATATATTTT. The chain recombines TRBV2 with TRBJ1-3; no reliable D call. Germline-derived CDR1 and CDR2 are SNHLY and FYNNEI. V lost 8 bases, J lost 3 bases, and 8 bases lay in between. The CDR3 runs 12 residues.

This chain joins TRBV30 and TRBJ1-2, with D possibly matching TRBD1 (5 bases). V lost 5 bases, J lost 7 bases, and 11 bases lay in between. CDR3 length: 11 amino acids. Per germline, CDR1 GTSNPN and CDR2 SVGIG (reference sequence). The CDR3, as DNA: TGTGCCTGGGACAGCGTCTTTGGCTACACCTTC. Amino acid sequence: CAWDSVFGYTF.

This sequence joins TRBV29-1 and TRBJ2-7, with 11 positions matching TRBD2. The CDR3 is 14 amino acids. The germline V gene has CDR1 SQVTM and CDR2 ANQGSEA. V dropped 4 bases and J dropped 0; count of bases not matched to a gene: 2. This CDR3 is CSVGLAGLSYEQYF. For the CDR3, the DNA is TGCAGCGTTGGACTAGCGGGGCTCTCCTACGAGCAGTACTTC.

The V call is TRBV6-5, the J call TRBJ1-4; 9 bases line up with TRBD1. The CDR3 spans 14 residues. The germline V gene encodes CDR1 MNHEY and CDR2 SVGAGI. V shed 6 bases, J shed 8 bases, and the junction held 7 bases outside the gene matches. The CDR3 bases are TGTGCCAGCAGGGAGACAGGGGGAGGCGAAAAACTGTTTTTT. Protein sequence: CASRETGGGEKLFF.

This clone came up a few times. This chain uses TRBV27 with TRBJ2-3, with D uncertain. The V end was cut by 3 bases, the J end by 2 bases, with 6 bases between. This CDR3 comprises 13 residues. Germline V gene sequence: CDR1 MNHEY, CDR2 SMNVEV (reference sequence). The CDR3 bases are TGTGCCAGCAGTTTGAGATTCACAGATACGCAGTATTTT. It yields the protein CASSLRFTDTQYF.

CDR3 sequence: CASSSNPRLTSGTYNEQFF. CDR3 bases: TGCGCCAGCAGCTCTAATCCCCGGCTTACTAGCGGAACCTACAATGAGCAGTTCTTC. The V gene is TRBV5-1, the J gene TRBJ2-1; TRBD2 matches at 8 bases. The CDR3 has 19 amino acids. Trimming took 3 bases from V and 2 from J; bases not matched to a gene: 16. Germline loops: CDR1 SGHRS, CDR2 YFSETQ.

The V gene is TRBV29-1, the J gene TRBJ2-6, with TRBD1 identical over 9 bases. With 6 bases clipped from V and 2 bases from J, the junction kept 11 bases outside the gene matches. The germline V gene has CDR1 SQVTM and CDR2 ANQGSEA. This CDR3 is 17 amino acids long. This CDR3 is CSVKSGTGFTGANVLTF. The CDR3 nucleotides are TGCAGCGTAAAGTCCGGGACAGGGTTTACTGGGGCCAACGTCCTGACTTTC. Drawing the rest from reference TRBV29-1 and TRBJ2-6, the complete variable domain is SAVISQKPSRDICQRGTSLTIQCQVDSQVTMMFWYRQQPGQSLTLIATANQGSEATYESGFVIDKFPISRPNLTFSTLTVSNMSPEDSSIYLCSVKSGTGFTGANVLTFGAGSRLTVL.

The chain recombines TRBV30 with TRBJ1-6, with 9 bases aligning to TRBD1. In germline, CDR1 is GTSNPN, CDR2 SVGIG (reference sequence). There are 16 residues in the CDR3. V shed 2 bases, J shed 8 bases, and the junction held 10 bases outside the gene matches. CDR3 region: CAWSPQDRGRYSPLHF. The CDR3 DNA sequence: TGTGCCTGGAGTCCCCAGGACAGGGGCCGTTATTCACCCCTCCACTTT.

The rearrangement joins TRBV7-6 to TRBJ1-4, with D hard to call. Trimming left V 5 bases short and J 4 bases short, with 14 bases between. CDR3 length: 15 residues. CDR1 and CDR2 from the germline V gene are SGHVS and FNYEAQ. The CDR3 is CASSPRRGNNEKLFF. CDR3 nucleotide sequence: TGTGCCAGCAGCCCTCGGAGAGGGAATAATGAAAAACTGTTTTTT.

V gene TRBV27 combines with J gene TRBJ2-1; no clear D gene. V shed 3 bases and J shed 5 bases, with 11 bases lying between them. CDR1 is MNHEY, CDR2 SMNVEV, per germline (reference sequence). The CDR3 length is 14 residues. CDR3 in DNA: TGTGCCAGCAGTTTTTTGATAAACAACAATGAGCAGTTCTTC. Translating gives CASSFLINNNEQFF.

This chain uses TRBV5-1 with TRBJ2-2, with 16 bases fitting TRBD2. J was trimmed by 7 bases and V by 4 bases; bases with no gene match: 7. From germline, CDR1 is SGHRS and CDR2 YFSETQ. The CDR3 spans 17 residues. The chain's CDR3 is CASSPGLAGGPGGELFF. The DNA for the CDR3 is TGCGCCAGCAGCCCGGGACTAGCGGGAGGGCCAGGCGGGGAGCTGTTTTTT.

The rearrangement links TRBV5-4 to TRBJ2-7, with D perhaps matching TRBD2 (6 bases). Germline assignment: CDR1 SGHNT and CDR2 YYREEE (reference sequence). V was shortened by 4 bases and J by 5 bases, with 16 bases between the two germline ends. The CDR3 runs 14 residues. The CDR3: CASSGETSKDEQYF. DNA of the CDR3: TGTGCCAGCAGCGGCGAAACTAGCAAGGACGAGCAGTACTTC.

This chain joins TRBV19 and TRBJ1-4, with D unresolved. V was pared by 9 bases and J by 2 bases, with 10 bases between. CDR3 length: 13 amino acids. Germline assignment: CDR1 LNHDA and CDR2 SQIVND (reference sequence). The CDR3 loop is CASSTVTNEKLFF. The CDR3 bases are TGTGCCAGCTCGACCGTGACTAATGAAAAACTGTTTTTT.

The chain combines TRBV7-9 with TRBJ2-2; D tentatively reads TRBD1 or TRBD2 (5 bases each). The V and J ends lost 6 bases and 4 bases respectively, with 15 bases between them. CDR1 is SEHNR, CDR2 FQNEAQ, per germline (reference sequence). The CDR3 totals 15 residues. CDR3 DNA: TGTGCCAGCAGGGAGGCTGCAGGGTCCACCGGGGAGCTGTTTTTT. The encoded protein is CASREAAGSTGELFF.

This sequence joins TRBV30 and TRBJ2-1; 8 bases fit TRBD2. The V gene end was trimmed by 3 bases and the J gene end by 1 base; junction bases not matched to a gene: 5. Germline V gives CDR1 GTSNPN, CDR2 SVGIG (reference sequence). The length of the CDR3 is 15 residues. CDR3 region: CAWRAGESSYNEQFF. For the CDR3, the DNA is TGTGCCTGGAGAGCGGGAGAAAGTTCCTACAATGAGCAGTTCTTC.

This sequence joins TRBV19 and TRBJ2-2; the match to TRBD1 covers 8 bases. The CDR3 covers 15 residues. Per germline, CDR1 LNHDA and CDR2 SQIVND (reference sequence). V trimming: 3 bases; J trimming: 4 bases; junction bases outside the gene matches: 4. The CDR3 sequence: CASSIQGTGTGELFF. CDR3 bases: TGTGCCAGTAGTATTCAAGGGACAGGCACCGGGGAGCTGTTTTTT.